This paragraph reports one T cell receptor (beta chain). Its antigen remains unknown. Sequencing used immunoSEQ multiplex PCR; TCRdb keeps in-frame clones, though not all of them. The profile shows under 150,000 clones, roughly 93% of them singletons. Germline assignment: CDR1 MNHNS and CDR2 SASEGT. After removal of 7 bases from V and 4 bases from J, the junction contained 6 bases not matched to a gene. The CDR3 is 14 amino acids. The data originate from a study of graft-versus-host responses after intestinal transplantation. Study-level points and caveats: Recipient marrow held GvH clones, some first seen in ileum or blood.

This sequence was found in a human donor who received an intestinal transplant. The sample in question was unstimulated CD4+ T cells sorted from spleen or lymph node cells, obtained before intestinal transplant. V is TRBV6-1 and J is TRBJ1-4; 7 positions agree with TRBD1. Here the CDR3 reads CASKGGQLNEKLFF. Here the CDR3 DNA reads TGTGCCAGCAAGGGGGGACAGCTTAATGAAAAACTGTTTTTT.